The 13 T cell receptor beta chains reported below all come from one sample, sequenced in a study of siplizumab effects on memory and regulatory T cells. Here immunoSEQ multiplex PCR was the method, and the copy in TCRdb shows in-frame clones only, minus some. The sample carries over 100,000 clones, 80% to 95% recorded once. The sample taken for sequencing was non-Treg CD4+ T cells sorted from blood. The receptor set was obtained from a human donor in good health.

CDR3 residues: CASSLAAGYTDTQYF. The CDR3 nucleotides read TGTGCCAGCAGCTTGGCTGCGGGGTACACAGATACGCAGTATTTT. The chain carries TRBV5-5 and TRBJ2-3, with D possibly being TRBD2 (6 bases). The germline V gene has CDR1 SGHKS and CDR2 YYEKEE (reference sequence). The CDR3 has 15 amino acids. Trimming removed 0 bases from V and 2 bases from J, with 10 bases in between.

The gene calls are TRBV4-1 and TRBJ2-5, with D perhaps TRBD2 (6 bases). Germline CDR1 and CDR2: MGHRA and YSYEKL. This CDR3 region has 15 residues. Trimming pared 0 bases from V and 3 bases from J, leaving 11 bases between. The CDR3, as DNA: TGCGCCAGCAGCCAAGAAGAGTGGGGGGAAGAGACCCAGTACTTC. Amino acid sequence: CASSQEEWGEETQYF.

The V gene is TRBV28, the J gene TRBJ1-2, with D hard to call. The CDR3 runs to 13 residues. V was cut by 10 bases and J by 3 bases, with 15 bases left in between. Germline V gives CDR1 MDHEN, CDR2 SYDVKM. CDR3 sequence: CATKEDGYYGYTF. In DNA form, the CDR3 reads TGTGCCACCAAAGAAGACGGGTACTATGGCTACACCTTC.

The chain joins TRBV7-2 to TRBJ2-3; no firm D call. The CDR3 sequence is 14 residues long. Trimming cost V 2 bases and J 0 bases, with 6 bases left between them. Germline CDR1 is SGHTA and CDR2 is FQGNSA. The CDR3 is CASSLIGSTDTQYF. CDR3 coding DNA: TGTGCCAGCAGCTTAATAGGGAGCACAGATACGCAGTATTTT.

This chain uses TRBV11-2 with TRBJ2-1, with 9 bases fitting TRBD2. Unmatched junction bases numbered 17, after V lost 5 bases and J lost 12 bases. Germline-derived CDR1 and CDR2 are SGHAT and FQNNGV. The CDR3 extends over 16 amino acids. CDR3 protein: CASSLSSASGESLQFF. As DNA, the CDR3 is TGTGCCAGCAGCCTTTCAAGTGCTAGCGGGGAGTCGTTGCAGTTCTTC.

J is TRBJ1-1 and V is TRBV27; D remains ambiguous. Germline CDR1 and CDR2: MNHEY and SMNVEV (reference sequence). The CDR3 has 13 amino acids. Trimming left V 3 bases short and J 3 bases short, with 8 bases between. CDR3 sequence reads: CASSLNGDTEAFF. CDR3 bases: TGTGCCAGCAGTTTGAATGGGGACACTGAAGCTTTCTTT.

The rearrangement uses TRBV29-1 and TRBJ1-3, with D unresolved. There are 14 residues in the CDR3. V lost 1 base, J lost 3 bases, and 10 bases lay in between. Germline V gene sequence: CDR1 SQVTM, CDR2 ANQGSEA. The CDR3 spells CSVEGILNGNTIYF. CDR3 DNA: TGCAGCGTTGAAGGGATTTTGAATGGAAACACCATATATTTT.

The gene calls are TRBV7-2 and TRBJ2-3; 11 nucleotides match TRBD2. The CDR3 covers 18 residues. The V segment lost 2 bases and the J segment 6 bases; nucleotides outside the gene matches: 13. Germline assignment: CDR1 SGHTA and CDR2 FQGNSA. The CDR3 sequence is CASSLFGLAGGLGDTQYF. DNA of the CDR3: TGTGCCAGCAGCTTATTCGGCCTAGCGGGGGGATTAGGGGATACGCAGTATTTT. Using reference TRBV7-2 and TRBJ2-3 for the parts outside the CDR3, the full variable domain is GAGVSQSPSNKVTEKGKDVELRCDPISGHTALYWYRQSLGQGLEFLIYFQGNSAPDKSGLPSDRFSAERTGGSVSTLTIQRTQQEDSAVYLCASSLFGLAGGLGDTQYFGPGTRLTVL.

The V and J genes are TRBV19 and TRBJ2-7, with D uncertain. This CDR3 contains 15 residues. Germline CDR1 is LNHDA and CDR2 is SQIVND (reference sequence). The V end was cut by 2 bases, the J end by 2 bases, with 13 bases between. This CDR3 is CASSIPGPDPYEQYF. In nucleotides, the CDR3 is TGTGCCAGTAGTATACCAGGTCCTGACCCCTACGAGCAGTACTTC.

The rearrangement links TRBV18 to TRBJ1-3, with unresolved D. Per the germline V gene, CDR1 is KGHSH and CDR2 is LQKENI. The V and J ends lost 2 bases and 4 bases respectively, with 6 bases between them. This CDR3 has 13 amino acids. CDR3 bases: TGTGCCAGCTCACCAGGCTCCGGAAACACCATATATTTT. Translation: CASSPGSGNTIYF.

V usage is TRBV10-2 and J usage is TRBJ2-1; 10 bases map to TRBD2. Germline trimming cut 1 base from V and 7 bases from J; bases unmatched to any gene: 4. Germline V gene lookup returns CDR1 WSHSY and CDR2 SAAADI. The CDR3 consists of 15 residues. CDR3 sequence (DNA): TGCGCCAGCAGTGAGTTAGCGGGGGGCCAAAATGAGCAGTTCTTC. Protein: CASSELAGGQNEQFF.

This clone was observed once. The V call is TRBV7-9, the J call TRBJ2-1, with a possible D match to TRBD1 (5 bases). Germline V gene sequence: CDR1 SEHNR, CDR2 FQNEAQ (reference sequence). Between the trimmed V and J ends, which lost 4 bases and 6 bases, there was a span of 16 bases. CDR3 length: 15 residues. The CDR3 sequence is CASSSKIRVGNEQFF. The CDR3 coding sequence is TGTGCCAGCAGCTCGAAAATCAGGGTCGGCAATGAGCAGTTCTTC.

The chain recombines TRBV4-3 with TRBJ1-1; TRBD1 is a possible D gene (5 bases). Per the germline V gene, CDR1 is LGHNA and CDR2 is YSLEER. With 0 bases removed from V and 4 bases from J, the gap between germline ends came to 9 bases. The CDR3 consists of 14 residues. The chain's CDR3 is CASSQDWGVTEAFF. The CDR3 nucleotides are TGCGCCAGCAGCCAAGATTGGGGGGTCACTGAAGCTTTCTTT.